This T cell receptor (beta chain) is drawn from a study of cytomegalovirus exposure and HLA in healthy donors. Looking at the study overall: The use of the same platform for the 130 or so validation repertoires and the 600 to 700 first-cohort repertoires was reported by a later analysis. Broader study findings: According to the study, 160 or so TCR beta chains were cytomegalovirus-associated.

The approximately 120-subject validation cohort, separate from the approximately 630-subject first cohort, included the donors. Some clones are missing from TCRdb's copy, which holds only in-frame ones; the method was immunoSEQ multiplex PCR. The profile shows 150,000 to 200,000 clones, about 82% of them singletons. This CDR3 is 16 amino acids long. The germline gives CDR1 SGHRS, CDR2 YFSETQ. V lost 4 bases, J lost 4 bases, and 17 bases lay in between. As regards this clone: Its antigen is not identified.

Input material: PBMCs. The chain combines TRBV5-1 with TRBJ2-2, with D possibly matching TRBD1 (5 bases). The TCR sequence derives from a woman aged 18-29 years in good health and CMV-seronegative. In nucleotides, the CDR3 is TGCGCCAGCAGCAGCGCGGCAGGGTCGATCACCGGGGAGCTGTTTTTT. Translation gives CASSSAAGSITGELFF.